This T cell receptor beta chain emerged from a study of shared clonotypes between healthy human individuals (dated by TCRdb to about 2020). For the wider study: A couple of women and a few men aged 18 to 49 years were included in the cohort. To increase sequencing depth and limit assay-specific biases, different laboratories used diverse techniques to prepare libraries and sequence TCR repertoires. Per donor, three plates each were used for CD4 naive and CD4 memory, two for CD8 naive, and one for CD8 memory. The study deeply sequenced blood TCR repertoires of five healthy adults to estimate repertoire size and the extent of clonotype sharing between individuals. Between about 0.8 and 9.5 billion PBMCs per donor were obtained by leukapheresis.

On this clone itself: Its antigen is still unknown. No base-level quality is on record; no much larger clone is a single base apart.

Study-wide conclusions, independent of this receptor: Estimated clonotype richness was generally larger for naive than for memory subsets. Based on pairwise subsampling, the degree of clonotype sharing among donors was expected to be affected by sequencing depth. Because the study included a small number of donors, the genetic and exposure-history diversity represented was limited. Sampling was restricted to blood, and TCR repertoires in tissues likely differ from the TCR repertoires found in blood. When a handful of donors were compared, the shared fraction of clonotypes was about 5.4% for naive CD4, 3.5% to 4% for naive CD8, roughly 2.3% for memory CD4, and roughly 0.4% for memory CD8. Incomplete sequencing was indicated by rarefaction of sorted-subset datasets, despite the large sequencing depth. Compared with non-shared clonotypes, the clonotypes found in all four sorted-subset donors had higher generation probabilities.

Healthy HIV-negative adults with no recently reported acute infections or vaccinations were included as donors. Only Caucasian adults living in Nashville, Tennessee, USA were represented among the donors. CD4+ T cells were enriched through magnetic negative selection, after which naive cells were positively selected on CD45RA and the remaining negative fraction served as the memory subset. Blood was collected by leukapheresis, and PBMCs were isolated by Ficoll-Histopaque density gradient centrifugation and then cryopreserved in liquid nitrogen vapor phase. Purity and quantity of every magnetically sorted T cell population were checked by analytical flow cytometry. From each sorted fraction, genomic DNA was isolated and quantified by UV absorbance on a Nanodrop 2000c. TCR CDR3 regions were amplified from genomic DNA by multiplex PCR using the deep immunoSEQ assay. For each cell subset, the extracted genomic DNA was distributed evenly across all wells of several immunoSEQ 96-well plates, and each plate served as one replicate. For sorted subsets, about 200 ng genomic DNA, equal to about 30,000 T cell genomes, was loaded into each replicate PCR. Purified libraries were quantified with a Qubit 3.0 fluorometer, sized on a Bioanalyzer 2100, and re-quantified with the KAPA Library Quantification kit. A separate single-read 150-cycle Illumina NextSeq 550 flow cell was used to sequence each immunoSEQ 96-well plate. The authors' analysis ran thus. Because only junctional sequences without quality scores were contained in the immunoSEQ output, filtering matching that applied to full-length reads could not be performed. Sequences were annotated with PyIR, a Python wrapper for IgBLAST v1.9, using IMGT germline references to assign V/J genes and CDR3. Reads were removed for weak V/J assignments (E-value above 1e-6), missing CDR3, stop codons, out-of-frame junctions, or ambiguous translated residues. V3J clonotypes were defined by identical inferred V gene, J gene, and CDR3 amino acid sequence. To compute the percentage overlap between repertoires, the number of shared unique clonotypes was divided by the size of the smaller repertoire. Richness of each repertoire was evaluated using RTK rarefaction, the Chao1 estimator, and Recon v2.1 estimates of unobserved clonotypes. For all TCRbeta clonotypes obtained by the gDNA method from a handful of donors, generation probabilities were computed with OLGA. In its TCRdb copy, this immuneACCESS table keeps in-frame sequences only and misses some clones. Where compared with another copy, unresolved V genes explain less than half of these, and the others have no known cause. Clonal size and the V and J genes are those of that table, whereas D and trimming came from the DNA. A total of about 2.4 million clones appear in this sample, approximately 90% of them only once. The ten biggest clones cover 0.11% to 0.15% of the sample.

This sequence was found in a man younger than 30 in good health. The source material was naive CD4+ T cells sorted from blood. The cell subset or site label here, explained by the study, means: CD45RA+ positively selected.

The nucleotide sequence is TGTGCCAGCTCCGCTAGGGGCGGGAAGGCGGTCAATGAGCAGTTCTTC. This is translated as CASSARGGKAVNEQFF. The chain employs TRBV7-9 and TRBJ2-1; a weak D assignment points to TRBD2 (6 bases agree). Deletion took 8 bases off V and 6 bases off J, with a span of 23 bases between the germline ends. The germline V gene (reference sequence) sets CDR1 to SEHNR and CDR2 to FQNEAQ. The CDR3 numbers 16 residues from cysteine through phenylalanine. Only the CDR3 part of the read is kept: 48 bases, read in frame from the first base.